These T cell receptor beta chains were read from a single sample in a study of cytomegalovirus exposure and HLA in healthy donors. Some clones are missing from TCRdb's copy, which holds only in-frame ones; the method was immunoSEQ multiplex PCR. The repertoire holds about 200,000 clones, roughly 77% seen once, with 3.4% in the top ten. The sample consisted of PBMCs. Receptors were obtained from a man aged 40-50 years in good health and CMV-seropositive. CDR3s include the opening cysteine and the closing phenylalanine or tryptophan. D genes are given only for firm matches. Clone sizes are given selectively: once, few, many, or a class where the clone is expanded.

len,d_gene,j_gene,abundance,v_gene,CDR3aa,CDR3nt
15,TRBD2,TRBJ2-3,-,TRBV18,CASSAQRGGSDTQYF,TGTGCCAGCTCAGCCCAGCGGGGAGGCTCAGATACGCAGTATTTT
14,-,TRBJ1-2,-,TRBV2,CASNGDNTNYGYTF,TGTGCCAGCAATGGGGACAACACTAACTATGGCTACACCTTC
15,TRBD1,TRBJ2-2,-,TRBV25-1,CASSDLQGEFGELFF,TGTGCCAGCAGTGATTTACAGGGGGAATTCGGGGAGCTGTTTTTT
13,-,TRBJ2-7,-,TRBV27,CASSLSPSDEQYF,TGTGCCAGCAGTTTATCCCCTAGCGACGAGCAGTACTTC
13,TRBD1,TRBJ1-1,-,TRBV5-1,CASRPTGGTEAFF,TGCGCCAGCAGACCTACAGGGGGCACTGAAGCTTTCTTT
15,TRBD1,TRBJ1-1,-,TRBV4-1,CASSQAQGAITEAFF,TGCGCCAGCAGCCAAGCACAGGGGGCGATCACTGAAGCTTTCTTT
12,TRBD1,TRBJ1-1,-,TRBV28,CASSLGQGRAFF,TGTGCCAGCAGTTTGGGACAGGGGCGGGCTTTCTTT
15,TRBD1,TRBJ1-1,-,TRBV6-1,CASEAGTAQNTEAFF,TGTGCCTCAGAAGCCGGGACAGCCCAGAACACTGAAGCTTTCTTT
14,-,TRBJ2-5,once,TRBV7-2,CASSITGYSETQYF,TGTGCCAGCAGCATTACAGGGTATTCTGAGACCCAGTACTTC
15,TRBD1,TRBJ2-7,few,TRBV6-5,CASSYSGGLGYEQYF,TGTGCCAGCAGTTACTCAGGGGGCCTAGGCTACGAGCAGTACTTC
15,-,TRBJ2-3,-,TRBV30,CAWAPPTLYQDTQYF,TGTGCCTGGGCACCCCCGACACTCTACCAGGATACGCAGTATTTT
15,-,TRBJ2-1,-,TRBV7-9,CASSPEGSYYNEQFF,TGTGCCAGCAGCCCAGAGGGTAGCTACTACAATGAGCAGTTCTTC
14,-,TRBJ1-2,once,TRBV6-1,CASSSSDRSYGYTF,-
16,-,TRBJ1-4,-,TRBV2,CASSWRQSATNEKLFF,TGTGCCAGCAGTTGGAGACAGAGTGCAACTAATGAAAAACTGTTTTTT
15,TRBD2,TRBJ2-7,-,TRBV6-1,CASSEGGGESYEQYF,TGTGCCAGCAGTGAGGGGGGGGGTGAGTCCTACGAGCAGTACTTC
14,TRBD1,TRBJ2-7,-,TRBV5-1,CASSLLDRSYEQYF,TGCGCCAGCAGCTTATTGGACAGGTCCTACGAGCAGTACTTC
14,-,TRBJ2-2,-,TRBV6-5,CASSLQTTTGELFF,TGTGCCAGCAGTCTACAGACTACAACCGGGGAGCTGTTTTTT
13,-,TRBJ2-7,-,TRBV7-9,CASSFRGAYEQYF,TGTGCCAGCAGCTTCAGGGGGGCTTACGAGCAGTACTTC
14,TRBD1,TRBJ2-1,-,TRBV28,CASRGQGKIDEQFF,TGTGCCAGCAGGGGACAGGGCAAAATCGATGAGCAGTTCTTC
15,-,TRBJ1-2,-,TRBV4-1,CASSQDRGDGGGYTF,TGCGCCAGCAGCCAAGATCGCGGGGACGGCGGTGGCTACACCTTC
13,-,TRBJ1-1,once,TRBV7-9,CASSRQGNTEAFF,TGTGCCAGCAGCCGGCAGGGGAACACTGAAGCTTTCTTT